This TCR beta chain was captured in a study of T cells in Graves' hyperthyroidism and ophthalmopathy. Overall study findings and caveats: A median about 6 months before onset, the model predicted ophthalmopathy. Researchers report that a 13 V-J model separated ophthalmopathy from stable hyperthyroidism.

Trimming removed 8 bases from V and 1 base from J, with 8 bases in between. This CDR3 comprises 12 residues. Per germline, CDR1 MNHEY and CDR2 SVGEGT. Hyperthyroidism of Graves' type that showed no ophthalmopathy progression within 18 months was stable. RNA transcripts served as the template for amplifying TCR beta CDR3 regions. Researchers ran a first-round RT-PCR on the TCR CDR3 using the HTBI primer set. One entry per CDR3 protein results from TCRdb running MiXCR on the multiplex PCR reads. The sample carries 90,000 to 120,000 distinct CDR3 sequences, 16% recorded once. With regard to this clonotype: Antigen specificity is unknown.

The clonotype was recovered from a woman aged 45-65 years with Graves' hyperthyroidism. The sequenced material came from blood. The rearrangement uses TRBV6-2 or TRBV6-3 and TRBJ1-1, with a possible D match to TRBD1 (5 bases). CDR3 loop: CASFQGNTEAFF. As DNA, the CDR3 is TGTGCCAGCTTTCAGGGGAACACTGAAGCTTTCTTT.